This TCR beta chain is from a study of T cells in Graves' hyperthyroidism and ophthalmopathy. Study-wide background: Staff took peripheral blood when the initial diagnosis was made, before any treatment began.

This clonotype was seen a handful of times. The investigators amplified TCR beta CDR3 regions from RNA transcripts. With the HTBI primer set, the TCR CDR3 went through a first round of RT-PCR. TCRdb itself ran the multiplex PCR reads through MiXCR, one entry per CDR3 protein. The sample has around 440,000 distinct CDR3 sequences; roughly 14% are singletons. The V end lost 8 bases, the J end lost 4 bases, and 9 bases lay between the germline ends. Germline V lookup: CDR1 MDHEN, CDR2 SYDVKM. The CDR3 covers 12 residues. This sequence originates from a woman aged 18 to 35 with Graves' hyperthyroidism. Sample: blood. V usage is TRBV28 and J usage is TRBJ2-1; D is uncertain. CDR3: CASPSAYNEQFF. Written as DNA, the CDR3 is TGTGCCAGCCCATCAGCGTACAATGAGCAGTTCTTC.